A selection of T cell receptor beta chains follows, all from one sample in a study of blood T cell repertoires in COVID-19. This table comes from immunoSEQ multiplex PCR, and its TCRdb copy is limited to in-frame clones, with some not included. The table shows hundreds of thousands of clones, with just over 85% occurring only once. Material: peripheral blood. Source of these receptors: a woman aged 25 to 39 with active or convalescent COVID-19. Each CDR3 is given with its conserved first and last residue. The D gene is left open where the match is weak. Clone size is given for some rows only: seen once, a few or many times, or a class if the clone is expanded.

V gene	D gene	J gene	clone size	CDR3 protein
TRBV6-6	-	TRBJ2-7	-	CASSPPDSSSYEQYF
TRBV3-1/TRBV3-2	TRBD1	TRBJ1-5	-	CASSQDAGTGWHQPQHF
TRBV7-8	TRBD2	TRBJ2-1	-	CASSLDGRDEQFF
TRBV19	TRBD1	TRBJ1-1	-	CASRLQGARDTEAFF
TRBV29-1	-	TRBJ2-6	-	CSVGQSSGANVLTF
TRBV24-1	-	TRBJ1-6	-	CATRIGANSPLHF
TRBV4-2	-	TRBJ1-6	-	CASSQGSGGSYNSPLHF
TRBV5-4	-	TRBJ1-6	-	CASSLGQGKNSPLHF
TRBV28	TRBD1	TRBJ2-6	-	CASRQGSGANVLTF
TRBV19	TRBD1	TRBJ2-2	-	CASSVPRTGIGSFTGELFF
TRBV2	TRBD1	TRBJ1-6	-	CATLGQVNSPLHF
TRBV6-4	-	TRBJ2-1	-	CASSDGPNEQFF
TRBV19	-	TRBJ2-7	-	CASSIVPGAYEQYF
TRBV19	-	TRBJ1-2	-	CASTATGFNGYTF
TRBV5-6	-	TRBJ1-2	-	CASSFSGYGYTF
TRBV7-8	-	TRBJ2-3	-	CASSSPSRDTQYF
TRBV4-1	-	TRBJ2-1	-	CASSQEAPSSSYNEQFF
TRBV2	TRBD2	TRBJ2-1	-	CASSRLAGGSYNEQFF
TRBV19	-	TRBJ1-2	-	CASSMTPGLGYGYTF
TRBV2	TRBD1	TRBJ1-1	-	CASSDRGAMTEAFF
TRBV7-9	-	TRBJ1-2	-	CASSITGPADGYTF
TRBV10-2	TRBD2	TRBJ2-2	-	CASSTSGIYTGELFF
TRBV7-8	TRBD2	TRBJ2-1	-	CASSLLAGAYNEQFF
TRBV5-1	TRBD1	TRBJ1-1	-	CASSLEAGGTEAFF
TRBV30	-	TRBJ2-7	-	CAWSVLLAREQYF
TRBV19	TRBD2	TRBJ2-1	-	CASSILAGGYEQFF
TRBV4-1	TRBD2	TRBJ2-3	-	CASSQGHLAGVPDTQYF
TRBV3-1/TRBV3-2	TRBD2	TRBJ2-3	few	CASSQAGRADTQYF
TRBV2	-	TRBJ1-3	-	CASSERSGITIYF
TRBV29-1	-	TRBJ1-1	-	CSVGVVAGGTEAFF
TRBV5-4	-	TRBJ1-1	-	CASTNGGANTEAFF
TRBV6-5	TRBD1	TRBJ2-7	-	CASWDSFSYEQYF
TRBV29-1	-	TRBJ2-1	-	CSVEDQETYNEQFF
TRBV7-2	-	TRBJ1-5	-	CASSLSLTQPQHF
TRBV2	TRBD1	TRBJ1-2	-	CASSGQVSNYGYTF
TRBV30	-	TRBJ1-2	-	CAWRQLQGTGGYTF
TRBV13	-	TRBJ1-2	-	CAFSGGPLGGYTF
TRBV5-1	-	TRBJ1-1	-	CASSLDRLNTEAFF
TRBV13	TRBD1	TRBJ1-1	-	CASSLWTGTEAFF
TRBV6-5	TRBD1	TRBJ1-1	-	CASSYLQGTTEAFF
TRBV23-1	TRBD1	TRBJ1-3	-	CASSQPGTAAAGNAIYF